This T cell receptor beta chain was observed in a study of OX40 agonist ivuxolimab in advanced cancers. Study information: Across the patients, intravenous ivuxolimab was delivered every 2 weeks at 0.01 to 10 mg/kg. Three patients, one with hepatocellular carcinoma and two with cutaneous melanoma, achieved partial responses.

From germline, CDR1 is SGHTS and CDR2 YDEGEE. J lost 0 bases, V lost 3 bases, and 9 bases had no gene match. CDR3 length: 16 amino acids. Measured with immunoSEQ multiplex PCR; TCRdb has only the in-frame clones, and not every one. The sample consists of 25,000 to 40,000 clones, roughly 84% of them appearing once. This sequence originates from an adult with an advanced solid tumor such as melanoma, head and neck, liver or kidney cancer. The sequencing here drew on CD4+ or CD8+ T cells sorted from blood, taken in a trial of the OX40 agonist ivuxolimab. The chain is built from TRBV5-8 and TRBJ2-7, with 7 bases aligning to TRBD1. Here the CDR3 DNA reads TGTGCCAGCAGCTGGGACACAGGGGACCTCTCCTACGAGCAGTACTTC. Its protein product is CASSWDTGDLSYEQYF. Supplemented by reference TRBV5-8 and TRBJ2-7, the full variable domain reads EAGVTQSPTHLIKTRGQQATLRCSPISGHTSVYWYQQALGLGLQFLLWYDEGEERNRGNFPPRFSGRQFPNYSSELNVNALELEDSALYLCASSWDTGDLSYEQYFGPGTRLTVT.